This is a list of T cell receptor beta chains from one sample in a study of identifying expanded T cells in peripheral blood. This table comes from immunoSEQ multiplex PCR, and its TCRdb copy is limited to in-frame clones, with some not included. This table holds 50,000 to 60,000 clones, around 82% found once. Sequenced material: blood. These receptors all stem from a person between 18 and 70 years old in good health. CDR3s include the opening cysteine and the closing phenylalanine or tryptophan. D genes are given only for firm matches. Expanded clones get a size class; other rows say once, few or many, or leave the size out.

v_call: TRBV30
clone_size: once
d_call: NA
j_call: TRBJ2-2
cdr3_aa: CAVDSDTGELFF
cdr3_nt: TGTGCCGTCGATAGCGACACCGGGGAGCTGTTTTTT

v_call: TRBV9
clone_size: NA
d_call: NA
j_call: TRBJ2-3
cdr3_aa: CASSVPSGGADTQYF
cdr3_nt: TGTGCCAGCAGCGTGCCGTCCGGGGGCGCAGATACGCAGTATTTT

v_call: TRBV5-1
clone_size: once
d_call: TRBD1
j_call: TRBJ2-3
cdr3_aa: CASSLGQGAGDTQYF
cdr3_nt: TGCGCCAGCAGCTTGGGGCAGGGGGCGGGAGATACGCAGTATTTT

v_call: TRBV28
clone_size: NA
d_call: NA
j_call: TRBJ2-7
cdr3_aa: CASSLGAAYEQYF
cdr3_nt: TGTGCCAGCAGTTTAGGGGCGGCCTACGAGCAGTACTTC

v_call: TRBV4-3
clone_size: NA
d_call: NA
j_call: TRBJ1-2
cdr3_aa: CASSQERTANYGYTF
cdr3_nt: TGCGCCAGCAGTCAAGAACGGACGGCTAACTATGGCTACACCTTC

v_call: TRBV10-3
clone_size: NA
d_call: NA
j_call: TRBJ2-2
cdr3_aa: CAISEARGQGIDTGELFF
cdr3_nt: TGTGCCATCAGTGAGGCCCGGGGGCAGGGGATTGACACCGGGGAGCTGTTTTTT

v_call: TRBV7-2
clone_size: NA
d_call: NA
j_call: TRBJ2-3
cdr3_aa: CASSLPALDTQYF
cdr3_nt: TGTGCCAGCAGCTTACCCGCCTTGGATACGCAGTATTTT

v_call: TRBV7-2
clone_size: NA
d_call: NA
j_call: TRBJ2-5
cdr3_aa: CASSFAQTQYF
cdr3_nt: TGTGCCAGCAGCTTCGCTCAGACCCAGTACTTC

v_call: TRBV4-2
clone_size: NA
d_call: NA
j_call: TRBJ1-3
cdr3_aa: CASSQDKEHTIYF
cdr3_nt: TGTGCCAGCAGCCAAGACAAAGAACACACCATATATTTT

v_call: TRBV11-2
clone_size: NA
d_call: NA
j_call: TRBJ2-3
cdr3_aa: CASSLGVHSDTQYF
cdr3_nt: TGTGCCAGCAGCTTAGGTGTCCATTCGGATACGCAGTATTTT

v_call: TRBV6-1
clone_size: few
d_call: TRBD1
j_call: TRBJ2-7
cdr3_aa: CASSAGQGVFEQYF
cdr3_nt: TGTGCCAGCAGTGCGGGACAGGGTGTTTTCGAGCAGTACTTC

v_call: TRBV5-4
clone_size: once
d_call: NA
j_call: TRBJ2-1
cdr3_aa: CASSPSSTAPLNEQFF
cdr3_nt: TGTGCCAGCAGCCCATCTTCCACCGCCCCCCTAAACGAGCAGTTCTTC

v_call: TRBV5-6
clone_size: once
d_call: NA
j_call: TRBJ1-1
cdr3_aa: CASSPDGNTEAFF
cdr3_nt: TGTGCCAGCAGCCCTGACGGAAACACTGAAGCTTTCTTT

v_call: TRBV19
clone_size: NA
d_call: NA
j_call: TRBJ1-2
cdr3_aa: CATETGQTNYGYTF
cdr3_nt: TGTGCCACGGAGACGGGACAAACTAACTATGGCTACACCTTC

v_call: TRBV10-3
clone_size: NA
d_call: NA
j_call: TRBJ2-3
cdr3_aa: CASSAGTETDTQYF
cdr3_nt: TGTGCCTCTTCGGCAGGGACGGAGACAGATACGCAGTATTTT

v_call: TRBV20-1
clone_size: NA
d_call: NA
j_call: TRBJ2-1
cdr3_aa: CSASLGNEQFF
cdr3_nt: TGCAGTGCTAGTCTGGGGAATGAGCAGTTCTTC

v_call: TRBV4-1
clone_size: NA
d_call: NA
j_call: TRBJ1-2
cdr3_aa: CASSPSTNSNYGYTF
cdr3_nt: TGCGCCAGCAGCCCGTCAACAAATTCTAACTATGGCTACACCTTC

v_call: TRBV6-1
clone_size: NA
d_call: NA
j_call: TRBJ1-2
cdr3_aa: CASSAQQGIDGYTF
cdr3_nt: TGTGCCAGCAGTGCCCAACAGGGCATCGATGGCTACACCTTC

v_call: TRBV5-6
clone_size: NA
d_call: TRBD1
j_call: TRBJ2-1
cdr3_aa: CASRAGTGGYGEQFF
cdr3_nt: TGTGCCAGCAGGGCCGGGACAGGGGGCTACGGTGAGCAGTTCTTC

v_call: TRBV11-2
clone_size: NA
d_call: TRBD2
j_call: TRBJ2-2
cdr3_aa: CASRSTSGSTGELFF
cdr3_nt: TGTGCCAGCAGGTCGACTAGCGGGAGTACCGGGGAGCTGTTTTTT

v_call: TRBV5-4
clone_size: few
d_call: NA
j_call: TRBJ1-2
cdr3_aa: CASSLWQAHGYTF
cdr3_nt: TGTGCCAGCAGCCTCTGGCAGGCCCATGGCTACACCTTC

v_call: TRBV5-5
clone_size: NA
d_call: NA
j_call: TRBJ1-1
cdr3_aa: CASSLATGIDTEAFF
cdr3_nt: TGTGCCAGCAGCTTGGCCACAGGGATCGACACTGAAGCTTTCTTT